These 9 T cell receptor beta chains originate from one sample sequenced in a study of T cell repertoires in cytomegalovirus infection. TCRdb re-derived calls from the reads in MiXCR, one entry per CDR3 protein. The top ten clones hold 48% of a sample with some 500,000 distinct CDR3 sequences, roughly 43% of them seen once. Their cognate antigens are unknown. The sequenced sample was cultured PBMCs, obtained from culture after CMV antigen stimulation. The receptor set was obtained from a human donor in good health (CMV status not recorded). Some clones in this sample may be carry-over from other donors' samples.

The chain links TRBV4-1 to TRBJ1-6, with 7 nucleotides matching TRBD1. Looked up from germline, CDR1 is MGHRA and CDR2 is YSYEKL. This CDR3 has 16 amino acids. Trimming removed 1 base from V and 8 bases from J; junction bases left unmatched: 8. CDR3: CASSQALGQRYSPLHF. CDR3 bases: TGCGCCAGCAGCCAAGCCCTGGGACAGAGATATTCACCCCTCCACTTT.

The chain couples TRBV28 to TRBJ1-4, with 7 bases that match TRBD1. The CDR3 contains 13 residues. J was trimmed by 5 bases and V by 9 bases; bases with no gene match: 6. Germline V gives CDR1 MDHEN, CDR2 SYDVKM. In nucleotides, the CDR3 is TGTGCCAGTGAGGGGACAGTCAATGAAAAACTGTTTTTT. The encoded protein is CASEGTVNEKLFF.

The chain joins TRBV20-1 to TRBJ1-2, with 7 bases matching TRBD1. Germline V gene data show CDR1 as DFQATT and CDR2 as SNEGSKA (reference sequence). The CDR3 is made up of 15 amino acids. Unmatched junction bases numbered 15, after V lost 6 bases and J lost 5 bases. Here the CDR3 DNA reads TGCAGTGCCATACCTTGGGAAGGGGGCGTTTATGGCTACACCTTC. Its protein is CSAIPWEGGVYGYTF.

This clonotype appeared a few times. V and J are TRBV12-3 or TRBV12-4 and TRBJ1-2; no clear D. This CDR3 has 15 residues. V lost 5 bases to trimming and J lost 4 bases, with 17 bases between them. CDR3 nucleotides: TGTGCCAGCAGTCTGGGTGTCCGACTGTTCTATGGCTACACCTTC. It is translated as CASSLGVRLFYGYTF.

The rearrangement links TRBV7-9 to TRBJ2-3, with D maybe TRBD2 (5 bases). V shed 5 bases and J shed 6 bases, with 18 bases lying between them. The CDR3 has 15 residues. In germline, CDR1 is SEHNR, CDR2 FQNEAQ (reference sequence). The CDR3 protein is CASSKEILAGDTQYF. In DNA, the CDR3 is TGTGCCAGCAGCAAAGAGATTCTGGCGGGTGATACGCAGTATTTT.

This sequence joins TRBV7-9 and TRBJ1-2; D gene ambiguous. There are 10 residues in the CDR3. Looked up from germline, CDR1 is SEHNR and CDR2 is FQNEAQ (reference sequence). Trimming removed 3 bases at V and 7 bases at J, with 3 bases between. CDR3 loop: CASSFIGYTF. The CDR3 coding sequence is TGTGCCAGCAGCTTTATTGGCTACACCTTC.

This clonotype occurred a few times. The gene calls are TRBV12-3 or TRBV12-4 and TRBJ2-1; 8 nucleotides align to TRBD1. This CDR3 has 18 amino acids. V gave up 6 bases and J gave up 0 bases; unmatched junction bases: 13. CDR3 residues: CASSQGTGTLSSYNEQFF. CDR3 bases: TGTGCCAGCAGCCAAGGGACAGGAACGTTGAGCTCCTACAATGAGCAGTTCTTC.

J is TRBJ2-5 and V is TRBV14; TRBD1 matches 9 bases. The CDR3 has 15 residues. The V segment lost 4 bases and the J segment 2 bases; nucleotides outside the gene matches: 5. The germline gives CDR1 SGHDN, CDR2 FVKESK. CDR3 in DNA: TGTGCCAGCAGCCGACTACAGGGGGCTCAAGAGACCCAGTACTTC. Protein sequence: CASSRLQGAQETQYF. Looking up the rest from reference TRBV14 and TRBJ2-5 gives the full variable domain: EAGVTQFPSHSVIEKGQTVTLRCDPISGHDNLYWYRRVMGKEIKFLLHFVKESKQDESGMPNNRFLAERTGGTYSTLKVQPAELEDSGVYFCASSRLQGAQETQYFGPGTRLLVL.

V and J are TRBV12-3 or TRBV12-4 and TRBJ2-1; D gene ambiguous. The CDR3 runs to 14 residues. The V gene lost 7 bases and the J gene lost 12 bases, with 22 bases spanning the gap. CDR3 bases: TGTGCCAGCAAGGCCGGCCACTCATCCCATGCGCAGTTCTTC. This codes for CASKAGHSSHAQFF.